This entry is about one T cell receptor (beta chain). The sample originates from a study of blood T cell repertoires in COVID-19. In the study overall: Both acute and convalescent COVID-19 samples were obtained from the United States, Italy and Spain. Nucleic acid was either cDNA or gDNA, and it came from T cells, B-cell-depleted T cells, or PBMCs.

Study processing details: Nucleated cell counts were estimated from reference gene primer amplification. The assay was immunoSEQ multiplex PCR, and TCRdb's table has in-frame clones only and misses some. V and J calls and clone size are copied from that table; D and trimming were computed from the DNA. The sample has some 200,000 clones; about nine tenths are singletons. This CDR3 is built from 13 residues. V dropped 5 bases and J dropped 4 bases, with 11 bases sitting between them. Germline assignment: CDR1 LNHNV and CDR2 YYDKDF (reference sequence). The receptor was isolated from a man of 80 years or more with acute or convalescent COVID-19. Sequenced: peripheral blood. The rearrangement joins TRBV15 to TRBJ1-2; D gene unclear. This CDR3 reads CATSEVPGYGYTF. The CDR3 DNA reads TGTGCCACCAGCGAGGTCCCGGGCTATGGCTACACCTTC.